This TCR beta chain was identified during a study of blood T cell repertoires in COVID-19. Study as a whole: Samples came from the United States, Italy and Spain, spanning acute and convalescent COVID-19. Nucleic acid was either cDNA or gDNA, and it came from T cells, B-cell-depleted T cells, or PBMCs.

This CDR3 has 15 residues. Germline loops: CDR1 LNHDA, CDR2 SQIVND (reference sequence). V trimming: 6 bases; J trimming: 4 bases; junction bases outside the gene matches: 7. In the authors' methods: Amplification with reference gene primers provided the estimates of nucleated cell counts. This table comes from immunoSEQ multiplex PCR, and its TCRdb copy is limited to in-frame clones, with some not included. Clone size and V and J calls were adopted from that table, with D and trimming inferred from the DNA. The sample lists more than 15,000 clones; over 70% were seen once. This clone showed up just once.

This TCR was sampled from a human donor in a cohort sampled during active COVID-19. The chain employs TRBV19 and TRBJ2-5; 11 positions agree with TRBD2. Material for sequencing was peripheral blood. As DNA, the CDR3 is TGTGCCAGTAGCAAACTAGCGGGAGTATTAGAGACCCAGTACTTC. Residues: CASSKLAGVLETQYF.